The entry that follows covers one T cell receptor (beta chain) sequence. Its specific antigen is unknown. Base qualities are not provided; no much larger clone lies one nucleotide away. The sample contains more than one DNA sequence encoding this CDR3. The sample is drawn from a study of blood T cell repertoires in COVID-19 (dated by TCRdb to 2020 to 2021). Turning to the overall study: Collaborator samples came from the United States, Italy and Spain and covered acute and convalescent phases of COVID-19. The samples were drawn from two sources: the first 160 participants of the ongoing ImmuneRACE study, and 1,000 to 1,500 subjects contributed by 6 global collaborators. Where HLA class I and class II types were available, the types were taken from metadata supplied by the sample provider, not from assay-based typing. The dataset comprised deeply sampled blood TCRbeta repertoires from subjects exposed to, actively infected with, or recovered from COVID-19. Nearly every sample came with metadata listing a de-identified subject ID, COVID-19 status, age in years and sex. A freely available public database, intended as a resource for researchers studying the immune response to SARS-CoV-2, is where the repertoires were released. The material from the prospective study consisted of cDNA or gDNA derived from T cells, B-cell-depleted T cells, or PBMCs. What the work shows at the level of the full study, not this receptor alone: The quantity of clinical and demographic metadata differed by source and by participant and was supplied without curation.

TCRbeta CDR3 regions were amplified from genomic DNA by means of the immunoSEQ Assay, a bias-controlled multiplex PCR. From the authors' description of their analysis: The number of nucleated cells in each sample was estimated from the amplification of reference gene primers within the assay. To quantify the absolute abundance of each unique TCRbeta CDR3 rearrangement, sequence reads were collapsed and filtered. For each sample, productive Simpson clonality was calculated by taking the square root of Simpson's diversity index across productive rearrangements. TCRdb stores this immuneACCESS table with in-frame sequences only. Part of the clones is absent; in the studies checked, under half of the shortfall reflects unresolved V genes, and no reason is known for the rest. V and J calls and clone size follow that table, whereas D and trimming were derived from the DNA. The sample data list approximately 220,000 clones, and around four fifths of these were observed just once. The ten most abundant clones make up around 2.3% of the sample.

The CDR3 covers 13 residues, taking in both the cysteine and the phenylalanine. The DNA shown is the 39-base CDR3, in frame from base 1. The junction carries 7 bases between V and J, which are trimmed by 3 bases and 4 bases respectively. The collaborating institutions used their own protocols to collect whole blood in K2EDTA tubes. For TCRbeta analysis, collaborators shipped samples in one of three forms: frozen whole blood, isolated PBMCs, or DNA extracted from either of those sample types. Input material: peripheral blood. In this chain, TRBV12-3 or TRBV12-4 is recombined with TRBJ1-5, with no D gene named confidently. The TCR comes from a middle-aged woman with active or convalescent COVID-19. The nucleotide sequence reads TGTGCCAGCAGTTTTAACAGTAATCAGCCCCAGCATTTT. Translation gives CASSFNSNQPQHF.